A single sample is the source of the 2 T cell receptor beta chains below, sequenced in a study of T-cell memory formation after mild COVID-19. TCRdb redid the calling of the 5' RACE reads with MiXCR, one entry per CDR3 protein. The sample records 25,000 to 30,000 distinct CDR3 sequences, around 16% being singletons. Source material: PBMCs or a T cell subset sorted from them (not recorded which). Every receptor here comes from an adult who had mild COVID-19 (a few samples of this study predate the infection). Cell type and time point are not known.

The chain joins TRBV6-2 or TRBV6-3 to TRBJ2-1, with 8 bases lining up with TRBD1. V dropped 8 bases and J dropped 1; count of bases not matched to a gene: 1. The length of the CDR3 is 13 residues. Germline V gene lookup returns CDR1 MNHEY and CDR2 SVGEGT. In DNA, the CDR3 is TGTGCCAGCCGGGACAGGTCCTACAATGAGCAGTTCTTC. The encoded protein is CASRDRSYNEQFF.

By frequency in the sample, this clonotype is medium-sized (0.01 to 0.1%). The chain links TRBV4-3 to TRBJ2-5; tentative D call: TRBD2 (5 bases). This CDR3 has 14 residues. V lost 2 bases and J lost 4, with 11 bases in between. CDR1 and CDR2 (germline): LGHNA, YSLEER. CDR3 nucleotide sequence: TGCGCCAGCAGCCAAAGCCTAGCAAGAGAGACCCAGTACTTC. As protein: CASSQSLARETQYF.